These T cell receptor beta chains were read from a single sample in a study of molecular identifiers for immune sequencing clone quantification. One entry per CDR3 protein, called by TCRdb with MiXCR from the PCR reads. Of fewer than 350,000 distinct CDR3 sequences listed, roughly 24% are singletons. The sequencing input was naive CD8+ T cells from blood, with Jurkat cell RNA spiked in. The receptor source for this set is a human donor in good health. Some libraries in this study had Jurkat cell RNA spiked in. Both conserved end residues are part of each CDR3. D genes are given only for firm matches. The size of a clone is reported for some rows only, either as once, few or many, or as a class for expanded clones.

TRBJ2-2	-	TRBV6-5	13	-	TGTGCCAGCAGCAGCAGGGTTACCGGGGAGCTGTTTTTT	CASSSRVTGELFF
TRBJ2-1	-	TRBV6-2/TRBV6-3	14	many	TGTGCCAGCAGTTATTGGGGGGACCACAATGAGCAGTTCTTC	CASSYWGDHNEQFF
TRBJ2-3	TRBD2	TRBV13	14	once	TGTGCCAGCGGCACGGGACTAGCGTCAGATACGCAGTATTTT	CASGTGLASDTQYF
TRBJ2-7	TRBD2	TRBV27	14	-	TGTGCCAGCAGTTTCTTGCGGGAGAACTACGAGCAGTACTTC	CASSFLRENYEQYF
TRBJ2-3	-	TRBV9	14	many	TGTGCCAGCAGCGTAGAGGGAACCACAGATACGCAGTATTTT	CASSVEGTTDTQYF
TRBJ2-7	TRBD1	TRBV29-1	14	many	TGCAGCGTTGAAACCGGGACAGGGGATTACGAGCAGTACTTC	CSVETGTGDYEQYF
TRBJ2-7	TRBD1	TRBV27	13	many	TGTGCCAGCAGTTACAGGGACAGCTACGAGCAGTACTTC	CASSYRDSYEQYF
TRBJ2-4	-	TRBV29-1	11	many	TGCAGCGTCCTAGCCAAAAACATTCAGTACTTC	CSVLAKNIQYF
TRBJ2-7	TRBD1	TRBV9	14	many	TGTGCCAGCAGCGAGGGACAGACTAACTACGAGCAGTACTTC	CASSEGQTNYEQYF
TRBJ2-2	-	TRBV19	14	many	TGTGCCAGTAGTATAGACAGGGGTACCGGGGAGCTGTTTTTT	CASSIDRGTGELFF
TRBJ2-1	-	TRBV4-3	17	once	TGCGCCAGCAGCCAAGATGCTGGTGCAGGGGCCTACAATGAGCAGTTCTTC	CASSQDAGAGAYNEQFF
TRBJ2-1	TRBD2	TRBV6-5	14	few	TGTGCCAGCGCCAGTAGCGGGATCATCGATGAGCAGTTCTTC	CASASSGIIDEQFF
TRBJ1-4	-	TRBV6-2/TRBV6-3	14	-	TGTGCCAGCAGTTATCCCGGACAGTCGCGGCAACTGTTTTTT	CASSYPGQSRQLFF
TRBJ1-2	TRBD1	TRBV4-1	18	-	TGCGCCAGCAGCCACGTAGCGGGAGCCGGACAGGGGAACTATGGCTACACCTTC	CASSHVAGAGQGNYGYTF
TRBJ2-7	TRBD2	TRBV3-1	14	-	TGTGCCAGCAGCCAAGGAGCGGGGGGCTACGAGCAGTACTTC	CASSQGAGGYEQYF
TRBJ2-5	-	TRBV5-1	17	few	TGCGCCAGCAGCTTTGTGGGCCGTAGGGAGTACCAAGAGACCCAGTACTTC	CASSFVGRREYQETQYF
TRBJ2-7	-	TRBV4-3	14	-	TGCGCCAGCAGCCAAGACCCAGGGGCGAGAGAGCAGTACTTC	CASSQDPGAREQYF
TRBJ2-5	TRBD1	TRBV6-6	21	-	TGTGCCAGCAGATACTCCATCACCGGGACAGGGGACTTTCTTCCACAAGAGACCCAGTACTTC	CASRYSITGTGDFLPQETQYF
TRBJ2-7	-	TRBV19	14	-	TGTGCCAGTAGTATAGCCCACCCCGACCACGAGCAGTACTTC	CASSIAHPDHEQYF
TRBJ1-3	TRBD1	TRBV29-1	13	many	TGCAGCGTTGGCAGGGGGCTCGGAAACACCATATATTTT	CSVGRGLGNTIYF
TRBJ2-7	-	TRBV20-1	12	many	TGCAGTGCTAGAGATGAGGGACACGAGCAGTACTTC	CSARDEGHEQYF
TRBJ1-5	-	TRBV24-1	19	many	TGTGCCACCAGTGATACTCAGCAGCCACGGCGTGTTAGCAATCAGCCCCAGCATTTT	CATSDTQQPRRVSNQPQHF
TRBJ2-7	-	TRBV30	14	few	TGTGCCTGGAGTTCGATAGGGGTTCAAGGGGAGCAGTACTTC	CAWSSIGVQGEQYF
TRBJ2-3	-	TRBV7-2	15	many	TGTGCCAGCAGCCCTAACCCGACCCTCACAGATACGCAGTATTTT	CASSPNPTLTDTQYF
TRBJ2-2	-	TRBV7-9	15	many	TGTGCCAGCCAAGAGGGTGTCGCGAACACCGGGGAGCTGTTTTTT	CASQEGVANTGELFF
TRBJ1-4	TRBD1	TRBV7-9	16	few	TGTGCCAGCAGCTTTGGACCGGGACAGGGAGATGAAAAACTGTTTTTT	CASSFGPGQGDEKLFF
TRBJ2-7	TRBD1	TRBV29-1	13	many	TGCAGCGTGACCGGGACAGGGGGCCACGAGCAGTACTTC	CSVTGTGGHEQYF
TRBJ1-1	-	TRBV25-1	16	many	TGTGCCAGCACCCCTGGTCTCGGGGGCTACTTAGGCGAAGCTTTCTTT	CASTPGLGGYLGEAFF
TRBJ2-7	TRBD1	TRBV11-2	15	-	TGTGCCAGCAGTCCCGGGACAGTGTTCTCCTACGAGCAGTACTTC	CASSPGTVFSYEQYF
TRBJ1-5	-	TRBV19	14	many	TGTGCCAGTAGTTGGCAGGGTGGAAATCAGCCCCAGCATTTT	CASSWQGGNQPQHF
TRBJ2-5	-	TRBV2	15	many	TGTGCCAGCAACGAGGGCCTTACCTGGCAAGAGACCCAGTACTTC	CASNEGLTWQETQYF
TRBJ2-5	-	TRBV27	14	-	TGTGCCAGCAGTTTGTCCAGGGTCGCGGAGACCCAGGACTTC	CASSLSRVAETQDF
TRBJ1-1	TRBD1	TRBV29-1	12	many	TGCAGCGTGCACCCGGGACAGGCTGAAGCTTTCTTT	CSVHPGQAEAFF
TRBJ1-4	-	TRBV19	14	few	TGTGCCAGTGGAGTTGGGAATTCTAATGAAAAACTGTTTTTT	CASGVGNSNEKLFF
TRBJ2-5	TRBD2	TRBV11-2	16	many	TGTGCCAGCAGCTTAGAGCTCCTAGCGGGGGGAGAGACCCAGTACTTC	CASSLELLAGGETQYF